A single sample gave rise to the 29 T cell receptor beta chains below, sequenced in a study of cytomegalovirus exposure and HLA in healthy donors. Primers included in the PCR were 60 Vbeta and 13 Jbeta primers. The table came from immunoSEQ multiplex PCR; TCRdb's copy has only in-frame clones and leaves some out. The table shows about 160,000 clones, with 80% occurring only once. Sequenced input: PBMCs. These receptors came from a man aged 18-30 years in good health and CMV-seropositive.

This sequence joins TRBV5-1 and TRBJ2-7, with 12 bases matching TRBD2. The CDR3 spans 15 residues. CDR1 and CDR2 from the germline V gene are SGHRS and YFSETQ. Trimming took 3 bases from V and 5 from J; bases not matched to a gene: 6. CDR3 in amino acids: CASSSGLAGSHEQYF. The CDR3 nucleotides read TGCGCCAGCAGCTCCGGACTAGCGGGATCTCACGAGCAGTACTTC. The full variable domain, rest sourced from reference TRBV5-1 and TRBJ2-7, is KAGVTQTPRYLIKTRGQQVTLSCSPISGHRSVSWYQQTPGQGLQFLFEYFSETQRNKGNFPGRFSGRQFSNSRSEMNVSTLELGDSALYLCASSSGLAGSHEQYFGPGTRLTVT.

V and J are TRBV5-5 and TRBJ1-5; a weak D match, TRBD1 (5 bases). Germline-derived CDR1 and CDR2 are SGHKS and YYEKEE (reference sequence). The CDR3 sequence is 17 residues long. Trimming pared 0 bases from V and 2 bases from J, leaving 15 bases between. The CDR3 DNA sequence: TGTGCCAGCAGCTTGGGGGGGACTGATTATCGCAATCAGCCCCAGCATTTT. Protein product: CASSLGGTDYRNQPQHF.

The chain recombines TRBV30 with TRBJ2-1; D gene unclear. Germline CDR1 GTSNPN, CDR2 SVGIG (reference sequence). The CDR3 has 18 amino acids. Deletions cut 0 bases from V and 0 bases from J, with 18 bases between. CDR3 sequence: CAWSVLTAEFSSYNEQFF. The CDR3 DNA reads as TGTGCCTGGAGTGTACTAACCGCAGAATTTAGCTCCTACAATGAGCAGTTCTTC.

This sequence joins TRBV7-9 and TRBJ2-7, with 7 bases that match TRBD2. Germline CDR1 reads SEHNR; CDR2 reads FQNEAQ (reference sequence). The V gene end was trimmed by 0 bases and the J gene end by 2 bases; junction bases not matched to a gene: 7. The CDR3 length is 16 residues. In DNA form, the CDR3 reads TGTGCCAGCAGCTTAGCACTGGGCGGACTAGCCTACGAGCAGTACTTC. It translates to CASSLALGGLAYEQYF. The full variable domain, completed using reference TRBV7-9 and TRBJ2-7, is DTGVSQNPRHKITKRGQNVTFRCDPISEHNRLYWYRQTLGQGPEFLTYFQNEAQLEKSRLLSDRFSAERPKGSFSTLEIQRTEQGDSAMYLCASSLALGGLAYEQYFGPGTRLTVT.

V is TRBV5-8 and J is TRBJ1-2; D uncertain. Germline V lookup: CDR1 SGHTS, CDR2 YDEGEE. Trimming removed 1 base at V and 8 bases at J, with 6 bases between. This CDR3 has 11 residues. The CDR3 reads CASSLRGGYTF. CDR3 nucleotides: TGTGCCAGCAGCTTGAGAGGCGGCTACACCTTC.

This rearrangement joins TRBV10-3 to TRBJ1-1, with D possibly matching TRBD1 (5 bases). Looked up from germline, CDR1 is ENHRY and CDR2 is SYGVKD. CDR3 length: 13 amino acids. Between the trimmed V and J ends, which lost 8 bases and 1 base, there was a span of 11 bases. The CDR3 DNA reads TGTGCCATCCGGCTTGACAGGAACACTGAAGCTTTCTTT. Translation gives CAIRLDRNTEAFF.

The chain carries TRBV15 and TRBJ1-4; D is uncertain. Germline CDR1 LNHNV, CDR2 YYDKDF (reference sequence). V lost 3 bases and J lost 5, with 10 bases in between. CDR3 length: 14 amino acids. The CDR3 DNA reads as TGTGCCACCAGCAGCCGAGGTGGGAATGAAAAACTGTTTTTT. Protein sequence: CATSSRGGNEKLFF.

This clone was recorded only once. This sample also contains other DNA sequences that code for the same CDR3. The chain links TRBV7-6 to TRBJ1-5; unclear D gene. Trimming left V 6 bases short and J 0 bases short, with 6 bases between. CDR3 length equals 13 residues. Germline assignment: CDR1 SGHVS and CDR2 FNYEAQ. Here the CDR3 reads CASSSNSNQPQHF. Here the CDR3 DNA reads TGTGCCAGCAGTTCAAATAGCAATCAGCCCCAGCATTTT.

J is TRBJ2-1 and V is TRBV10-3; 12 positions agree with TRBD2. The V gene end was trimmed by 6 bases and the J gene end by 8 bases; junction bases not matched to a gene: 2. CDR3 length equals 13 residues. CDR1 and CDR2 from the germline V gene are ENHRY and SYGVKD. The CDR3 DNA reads TGTGCCATCAGGACTAGCGGGGGTTATGAGCAGTTCTTC. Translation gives CAIRTSGGYEQFF.

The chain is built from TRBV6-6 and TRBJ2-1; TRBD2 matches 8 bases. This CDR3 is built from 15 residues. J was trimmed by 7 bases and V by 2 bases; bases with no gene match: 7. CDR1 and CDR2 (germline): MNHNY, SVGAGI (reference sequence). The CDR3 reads CASSYGRGGRNEQFF. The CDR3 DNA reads TGTGCCAGCAGTTACGGCCGGGGGGGTCGGAATGAGCAGTTCTTC.

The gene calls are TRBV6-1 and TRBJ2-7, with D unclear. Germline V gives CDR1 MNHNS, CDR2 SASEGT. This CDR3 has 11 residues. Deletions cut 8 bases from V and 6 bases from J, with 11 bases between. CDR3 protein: CASRLEAEQYF. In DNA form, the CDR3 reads TGTGCCAGCCGTCTAGAGGCCGAGCAGTACTTC.

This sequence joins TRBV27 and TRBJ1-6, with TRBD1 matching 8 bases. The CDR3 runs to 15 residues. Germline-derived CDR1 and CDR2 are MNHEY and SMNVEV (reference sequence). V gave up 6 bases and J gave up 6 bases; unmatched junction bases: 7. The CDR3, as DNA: TGTGCCAGCAGGCCCCAGGGGGCAGGTAATTCACCCCTCCACTTT. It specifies CASRPQGAGNSPLHF.

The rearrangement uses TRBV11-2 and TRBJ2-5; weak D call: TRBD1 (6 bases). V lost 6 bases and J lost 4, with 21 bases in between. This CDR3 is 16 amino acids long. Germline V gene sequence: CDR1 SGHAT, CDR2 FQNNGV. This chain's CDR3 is CASSQPNRENRETQYF. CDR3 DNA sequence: TGTGCCAGCAGTCAACCTAACAGGGAAAATCGAGAGACCCAGTACTTC.

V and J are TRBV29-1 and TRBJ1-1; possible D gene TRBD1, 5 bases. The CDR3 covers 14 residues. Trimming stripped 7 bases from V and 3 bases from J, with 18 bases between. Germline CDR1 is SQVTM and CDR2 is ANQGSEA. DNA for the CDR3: TGCAGCGCTCACGGGGGGGTCAGGGACACTGAAGCTTTCTTT. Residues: CSAHGGVRDTEAFF.

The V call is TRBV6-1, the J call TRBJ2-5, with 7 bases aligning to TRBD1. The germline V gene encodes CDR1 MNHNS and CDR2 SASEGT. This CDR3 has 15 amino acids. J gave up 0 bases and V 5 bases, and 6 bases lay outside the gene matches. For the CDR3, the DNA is TGTGCCAGCAGTCGATATACAGGGGACCAAGAGACCCAGTACTTC. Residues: CASSRYTGDQETQYF.

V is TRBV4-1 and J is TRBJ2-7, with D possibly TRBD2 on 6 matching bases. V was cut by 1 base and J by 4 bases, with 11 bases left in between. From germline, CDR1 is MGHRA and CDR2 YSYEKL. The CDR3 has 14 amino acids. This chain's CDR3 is CASSQGLDGYEQYF. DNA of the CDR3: TGCGCCAGCAGCCAAGGACTAGACGGGTACGAGCAGTACTTC.

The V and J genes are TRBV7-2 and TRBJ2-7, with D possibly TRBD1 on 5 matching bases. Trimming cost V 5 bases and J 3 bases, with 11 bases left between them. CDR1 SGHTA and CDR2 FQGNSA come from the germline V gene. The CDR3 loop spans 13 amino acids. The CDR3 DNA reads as TGTGCCAGCAGCACCGACAGAAACTACGAGCAGTACTTC. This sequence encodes CASSTDRNYEQYF. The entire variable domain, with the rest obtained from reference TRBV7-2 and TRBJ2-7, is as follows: GAGVSQSPSNKVTEKGKDVELRCDPISGHTALYWYRQSLGQGLEFLIYFQGNSAPDKSGLPSDRFSAERTGGSVSTLTIQRTQQEDSAVYLCASSTDRNYEQYFGPGTRLTVT.

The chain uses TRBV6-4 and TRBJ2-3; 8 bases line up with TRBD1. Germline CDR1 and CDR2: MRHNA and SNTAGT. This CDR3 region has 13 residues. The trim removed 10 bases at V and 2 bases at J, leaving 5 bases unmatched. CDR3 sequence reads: CATGQGHTDTQYF. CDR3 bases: TGTGCCACCGGACAGGGTCACACAGATACGCAGTATTTT.

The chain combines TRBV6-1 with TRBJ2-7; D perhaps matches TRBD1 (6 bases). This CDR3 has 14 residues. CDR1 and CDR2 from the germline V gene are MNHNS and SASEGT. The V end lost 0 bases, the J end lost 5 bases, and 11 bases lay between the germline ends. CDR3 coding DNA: TGTGCCAGCAGTGAAGCGTACAGGGCCAACGAGCAGTACTTC. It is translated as CASSEAYRANEQYF.

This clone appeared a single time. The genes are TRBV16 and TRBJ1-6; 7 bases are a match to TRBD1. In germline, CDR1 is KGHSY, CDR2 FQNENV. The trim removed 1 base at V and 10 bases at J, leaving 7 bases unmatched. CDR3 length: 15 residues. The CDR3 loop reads CASSQLEGARSPLHF. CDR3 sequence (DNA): TGTGCCAGCAGCCAATTAGAGGGGGCGCGCTCACCCCTCCACTTT. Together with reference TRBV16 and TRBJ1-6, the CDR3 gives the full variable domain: GEEVAQTPKHLVRGEGQKAKLYCAPIKGHSYVFWYQQVLKNEFKFLISFQNENVFDETGMPKERFSAKCLPNSPCSLEIQATKLEDSAVYFCASSQLEGARSPLHFGNGTRLTVT.

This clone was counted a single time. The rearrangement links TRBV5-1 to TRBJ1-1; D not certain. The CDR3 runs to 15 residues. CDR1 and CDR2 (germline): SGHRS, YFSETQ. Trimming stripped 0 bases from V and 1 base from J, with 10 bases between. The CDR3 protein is CASSLDPGGNTEAFF. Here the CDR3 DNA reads TGCGCCAGCAGCTTGGATCCGGGAGGGAACACTGAAGCTTTCTTT. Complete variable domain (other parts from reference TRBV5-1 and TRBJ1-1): KAGVTQTPRYLIKTRGQQVTLSCSPISGHRSVSWYQQTPGQGLQFLFEYFSETQRNKGNFPGRFSGRQFSNSRSEMNVSTLELGDSALYLCASSLDPGGNTEAFFGQGTRLTVV.

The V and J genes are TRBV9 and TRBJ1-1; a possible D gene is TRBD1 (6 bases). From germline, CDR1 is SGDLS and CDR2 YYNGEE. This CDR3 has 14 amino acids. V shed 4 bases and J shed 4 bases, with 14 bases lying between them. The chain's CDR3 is CASSSTSRGTEAFF. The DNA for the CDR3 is TGTGCCAGCAGCTCAACCAGCAGGGGCACTGAAGCTTTCTTT.

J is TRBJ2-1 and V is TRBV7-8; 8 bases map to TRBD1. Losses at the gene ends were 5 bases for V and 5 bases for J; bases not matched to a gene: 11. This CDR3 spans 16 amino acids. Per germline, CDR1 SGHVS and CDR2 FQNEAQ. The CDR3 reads CASSLPRDRINNEQFF. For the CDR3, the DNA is TGTGCCAGCAGCCTTCCCCGGGACAGGATTAACAATGAGCAGTTCTTC.

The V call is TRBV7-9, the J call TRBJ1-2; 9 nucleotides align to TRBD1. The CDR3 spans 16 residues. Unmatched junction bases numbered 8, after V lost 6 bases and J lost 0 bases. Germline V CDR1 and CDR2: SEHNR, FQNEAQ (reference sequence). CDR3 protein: CASSRDRAEANYGYTF. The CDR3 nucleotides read TGTGCCAGCAGTAGGGACAGGGCCGAAGCTAACTATGGCTACACCTTC.

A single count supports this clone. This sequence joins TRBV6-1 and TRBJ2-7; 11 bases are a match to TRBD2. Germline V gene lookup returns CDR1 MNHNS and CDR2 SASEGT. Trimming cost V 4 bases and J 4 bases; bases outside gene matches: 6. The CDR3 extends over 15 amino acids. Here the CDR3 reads CASSVSGRAPYEQYF. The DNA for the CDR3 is TGTGCCAGCAGTGTTAGCGGGAGGGCCCCGTACGAGCAGTACTTC.

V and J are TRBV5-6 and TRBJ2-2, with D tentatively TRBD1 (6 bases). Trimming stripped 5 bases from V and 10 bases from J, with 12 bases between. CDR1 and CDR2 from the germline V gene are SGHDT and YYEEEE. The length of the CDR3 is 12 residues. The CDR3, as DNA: TGTGCCAGCAGACAGGGACGAGCGGAGCTGTTTTTT. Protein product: CASRQGRAELFF.

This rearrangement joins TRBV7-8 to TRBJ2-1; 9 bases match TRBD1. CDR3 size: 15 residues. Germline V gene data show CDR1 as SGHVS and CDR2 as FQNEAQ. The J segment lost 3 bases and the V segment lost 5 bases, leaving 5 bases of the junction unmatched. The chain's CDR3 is CASSRRDRDYNEQFF. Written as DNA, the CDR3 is TGTGCCAGCAGCCGCCGGGACAGGGACTACAATGAGCAGTTCTTC.

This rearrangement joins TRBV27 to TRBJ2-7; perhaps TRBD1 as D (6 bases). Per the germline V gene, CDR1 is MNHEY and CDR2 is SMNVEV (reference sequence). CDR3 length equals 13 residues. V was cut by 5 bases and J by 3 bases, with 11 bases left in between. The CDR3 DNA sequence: TGTGCCAGCAGTCGGGACACAGACTACGAGCAGTACTTC. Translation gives CASSRDTDYEQYF.

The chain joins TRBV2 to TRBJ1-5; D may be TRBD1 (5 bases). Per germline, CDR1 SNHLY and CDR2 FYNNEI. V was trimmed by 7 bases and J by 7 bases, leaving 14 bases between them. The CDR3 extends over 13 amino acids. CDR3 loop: CASNWGGSQPQHF. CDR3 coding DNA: TGTGCCAGCAACTGGGGGGGAAGCCAGCCCCAGCATTTT.